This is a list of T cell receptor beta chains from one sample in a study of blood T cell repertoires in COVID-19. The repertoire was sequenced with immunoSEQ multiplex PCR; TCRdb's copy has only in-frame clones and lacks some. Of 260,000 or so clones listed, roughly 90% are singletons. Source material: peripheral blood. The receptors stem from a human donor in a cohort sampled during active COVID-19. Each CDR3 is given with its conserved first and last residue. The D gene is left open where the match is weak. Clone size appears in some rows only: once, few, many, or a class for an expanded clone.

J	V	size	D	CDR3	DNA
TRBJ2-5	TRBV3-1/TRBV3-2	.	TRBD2	CASSPRVAGRETQYF	TGTGCCAGCAGCCCCCGGGTAGCGGGGAGGGAGACCCAGTACTTC
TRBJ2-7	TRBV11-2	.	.	CASSPRPDRRPYEQYF	TGTGCCAGCAGCCCAAGGCCCGACAGGCGGCCCTACGAGCAGTACTTC
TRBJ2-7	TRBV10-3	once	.	CAISESIQRAASYEQYF	TGTGCCATCAGTGAGTCGATACAGAGAGCCGCCTCCTACGAGCAGTACTTC
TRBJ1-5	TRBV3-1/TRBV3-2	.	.	CASSQGGGENSNQPQHF	TGTGCCAGCAGCCAAGGGGGGGGTGAGAATAGCAATCAGCCCCAGCATTTT
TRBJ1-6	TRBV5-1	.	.	CASSLEGRESSPLHF	TGCGCCAGCAGCTTGGAGGGCAGGGAAAGTTCACCCCTCCACTTT
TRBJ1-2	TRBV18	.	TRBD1	CASSPGQGSFYGYTF	TGTGCCAGCTCACCGGGACAGGGGTCTTTCTATGGCTACACCTTC
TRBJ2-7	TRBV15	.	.	CAAGRSEGEVHEQYF	TGTGCCGCCGGGCGGAGCGAGGGCGAAGTCCACGAGCAGTACTTC
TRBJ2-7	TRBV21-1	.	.	CASSKVNSGTFLSAYEQYF	TGTGCCAGCAGCAAAGTGAATAGCGGGACCTTCCTTTCCGCCTACGAGCAGTACTTC
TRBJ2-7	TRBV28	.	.	CASVGGPKEQYF	TGTGCCAGCGTCGGGGGACCGAAGGAGCAGTACTTC
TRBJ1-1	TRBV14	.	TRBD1	CASSQGTGARTEAFF	TGTGCCAGCAGCCAAGGCACAGGGGCAAGGACTGAAGCTTTCTTT
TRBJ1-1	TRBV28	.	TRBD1	CASSDRADTEAFF	TGTGCCAGCAGTGACAGGGCTGACACTGAAGCTTTCTTT
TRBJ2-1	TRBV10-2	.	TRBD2	CASSESHVPGGPGNEQFF	TGCGCCAGCAGTGAGTCTCATGTGCCGGGAGGGCCAGGGAATGAGCAGTTCTTC
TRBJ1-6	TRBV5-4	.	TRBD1	CASSWDRGNSPLHF	TGTGCCAGCAGCTGGGACAGGGGTAATTCACCCCTCCACTTT
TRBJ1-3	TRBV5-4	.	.	CASSLVGQLLW	TGTGCCAGCAGCTTGGTCGGACAGTTGTTATGG
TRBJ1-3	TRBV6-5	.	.	CASSYQPGGNTIYF	TGTGCCAGCAGCTATCAGCCCGGGGGAAACACCATATATTTT
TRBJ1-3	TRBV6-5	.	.	CATTAPGSGNTIYF	TGTGCCACCACTGCCCCGGGCTCTGGAAACACCATATATTTT
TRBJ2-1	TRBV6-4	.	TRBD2	CASSPGTSVSEQFF	TGTGCCAGCAGTCCCGGGACTAGCGTGAGTGAGCAGTTCTTC
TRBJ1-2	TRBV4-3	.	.	CASSQEVHPSYGYTF	TGCGCCAGCAGCCAAGAGGTACACCCCTCCTATGGCTACACCTTC
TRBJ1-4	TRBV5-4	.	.	CASSIQGKGEKLFF	TGTGCCAGCAGCATACAGGGAAAGGGAGAAAAACTGTTTTTT
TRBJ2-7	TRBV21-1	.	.	CASSKLTKEWDCYEQYF	TGTGCCAGCAGCAAATTGACTAAGGAATGGGACTGCTACGAGCAGTACTTC
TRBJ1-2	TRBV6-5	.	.	CASSYSKNGYNYGYTF	TGTGCCAGCAGTTACAGTAAAAACGGTTACAACTATGGCTACACCTTC
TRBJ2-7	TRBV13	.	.	CASSPDSYEQYF	TGTGCCAGCAGCCCGGACAGTTACGAGCAGTACTTC
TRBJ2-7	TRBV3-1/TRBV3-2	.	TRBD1	CASSQAPGTGSEQYF	TGTGCCAGCAGCCAAGCACCAGGGACAGGGTCCGAGCAGTACTTC
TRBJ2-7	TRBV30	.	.	CAWSVFSGVGEQYF	TGTGCCTGGAGTGTATTCTCAGGGGTTGGCGAGCAGTACTTC
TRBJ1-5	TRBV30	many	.	CAWSAQGNQPQHF	TGTGCCTGGAGTGCCCAGGGGAATCAGCCCCAGCATTTT
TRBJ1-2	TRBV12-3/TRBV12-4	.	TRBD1	CASRGQADYGYTF	TGTGCCAGCAGAGGACAGGCGGACTATGGCTACACCTTC
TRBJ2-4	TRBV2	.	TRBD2	CASTEARGFGVKNIQYF	TGTGCCAGCACTGAGGCGCGGGGGTTTGGTGTCAAAAACATTCAGTACTTC
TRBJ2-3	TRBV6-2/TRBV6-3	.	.	CASSLGGGDTDTQYF	TGTGCCAGCAGTTTGGGGGGGGGCGACACAGATACGCAGTATTTT